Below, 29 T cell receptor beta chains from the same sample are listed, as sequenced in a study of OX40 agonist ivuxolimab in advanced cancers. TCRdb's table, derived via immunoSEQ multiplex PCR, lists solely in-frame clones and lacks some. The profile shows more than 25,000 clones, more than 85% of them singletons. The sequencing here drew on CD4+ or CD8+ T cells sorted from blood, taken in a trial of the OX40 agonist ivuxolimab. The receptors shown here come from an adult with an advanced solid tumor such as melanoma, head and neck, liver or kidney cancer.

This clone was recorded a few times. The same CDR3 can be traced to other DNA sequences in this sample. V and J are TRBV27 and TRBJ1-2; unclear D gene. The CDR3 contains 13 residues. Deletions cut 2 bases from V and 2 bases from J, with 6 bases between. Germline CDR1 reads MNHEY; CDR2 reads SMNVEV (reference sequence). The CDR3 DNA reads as TGTGCCAGCAGTTTAGGCCAAAACTATGGCTACACCTTC. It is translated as CASSLGQNYGYTF.

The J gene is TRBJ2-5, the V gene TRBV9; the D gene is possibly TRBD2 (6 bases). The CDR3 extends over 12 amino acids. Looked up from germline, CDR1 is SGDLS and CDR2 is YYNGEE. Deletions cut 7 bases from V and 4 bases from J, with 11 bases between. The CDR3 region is CASPAEGETQYF. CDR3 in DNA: TGTGCCAGCCCGGCGGAGGGAGAGACCCAGTACTTC.

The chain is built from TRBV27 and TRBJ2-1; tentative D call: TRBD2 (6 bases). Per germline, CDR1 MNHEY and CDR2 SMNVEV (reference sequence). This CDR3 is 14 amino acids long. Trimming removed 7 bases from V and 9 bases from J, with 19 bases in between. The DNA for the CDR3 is TGTGCCAGCACCAAGGGACTTACCGGTACTGAGCAGTTCTTC. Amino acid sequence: CASTKGLTGTEQFF.

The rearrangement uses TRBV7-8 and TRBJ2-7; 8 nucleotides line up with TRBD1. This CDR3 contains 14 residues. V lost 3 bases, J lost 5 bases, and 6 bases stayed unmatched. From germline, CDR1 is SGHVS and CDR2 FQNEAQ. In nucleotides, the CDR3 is TGTGCCAGCAGCTTCAGGTCAGGGGGCAACGAGCAGTACTTC. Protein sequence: CASSFRSGGNEQYF.

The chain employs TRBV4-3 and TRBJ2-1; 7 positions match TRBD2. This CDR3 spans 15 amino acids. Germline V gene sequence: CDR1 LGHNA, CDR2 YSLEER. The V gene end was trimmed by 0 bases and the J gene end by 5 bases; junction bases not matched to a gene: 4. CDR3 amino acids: CASSQDETSHNEQFF. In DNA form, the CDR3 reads TGCGCCAGCAGCCAAGACGAGACTAGCCACAATGAGCAGTTCTTC.

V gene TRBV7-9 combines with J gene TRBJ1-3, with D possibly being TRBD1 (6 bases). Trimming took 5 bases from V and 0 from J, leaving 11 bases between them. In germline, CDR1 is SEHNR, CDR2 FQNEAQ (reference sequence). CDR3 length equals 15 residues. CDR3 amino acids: CASSPTGSSGNTIYF. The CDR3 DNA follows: TGTGCCAGCAGCCCAACAGGGAGCTCTGGAAACACCATATATTTT.

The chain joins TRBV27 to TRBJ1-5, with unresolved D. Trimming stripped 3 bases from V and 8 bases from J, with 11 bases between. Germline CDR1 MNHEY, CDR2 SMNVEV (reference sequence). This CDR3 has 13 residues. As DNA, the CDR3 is TGTGCCAGCAGTTTCGGACCGGTAGAGCCCCAGCATTTT. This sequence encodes CASSFGPVEPQHF.

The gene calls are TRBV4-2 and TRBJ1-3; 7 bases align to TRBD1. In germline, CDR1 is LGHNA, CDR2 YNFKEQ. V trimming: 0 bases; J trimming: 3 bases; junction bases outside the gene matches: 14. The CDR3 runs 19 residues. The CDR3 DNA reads TGTGCCAGCAGCCAAGAGGGAAGAATCCCGGGACAGATTGGAAACACCATATATTTT. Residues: CASSQEGRIPGQIGNTIYF.

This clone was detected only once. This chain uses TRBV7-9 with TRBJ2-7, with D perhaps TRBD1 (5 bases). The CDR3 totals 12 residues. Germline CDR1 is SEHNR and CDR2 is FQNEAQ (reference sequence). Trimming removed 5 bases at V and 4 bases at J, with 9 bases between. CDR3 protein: CASSVTVYEQYF. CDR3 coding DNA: TGTGCCAGCAGCGTGACAGTTTACGAGCAGTACTTC.

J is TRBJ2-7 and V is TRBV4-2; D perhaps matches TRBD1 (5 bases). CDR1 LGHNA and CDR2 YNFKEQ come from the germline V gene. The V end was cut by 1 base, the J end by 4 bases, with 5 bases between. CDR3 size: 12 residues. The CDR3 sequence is CASSQGQYEQYF. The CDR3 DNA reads TGTGCCAGCAGCCAAGGACAGTACGAGCAGTACTTC.

CDR3 sequence reads: CASRTETEQYF. In nucleotides, the CDR3 is TGTGCCAGCAGAACAGAAACCGAGCAGTACTTC. V is TRBV6-1 and J is TRBJ2-7, with D unresolved. Trimming left V 6 bases short and J 6 bases short, with 9 bases between. Germline V gene data show CDR1 as MNHNS and CDR2 as SASEGT. The CDR3 loop spans 11 amino acids.

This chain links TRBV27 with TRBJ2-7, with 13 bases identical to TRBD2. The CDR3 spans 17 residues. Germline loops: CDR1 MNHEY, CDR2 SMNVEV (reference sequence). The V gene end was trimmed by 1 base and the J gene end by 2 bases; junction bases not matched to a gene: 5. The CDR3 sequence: CASSLLGLAGDTYEQYF. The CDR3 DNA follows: TGTGCCAGCAGTTTATTAGGACTAGCGGGAGATACCTACGAGCAGTACTTC.

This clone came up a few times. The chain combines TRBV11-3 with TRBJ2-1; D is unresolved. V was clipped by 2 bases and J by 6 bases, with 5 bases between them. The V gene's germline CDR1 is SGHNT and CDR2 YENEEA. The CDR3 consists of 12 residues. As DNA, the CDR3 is TGTGCCAGCAGCTTAATGGGCAATGAGCAGTTCTTC. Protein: CASSLMGNEQFF.

The CDR3 nucleotides are TGTGCCAGCAGCACCGCGAGTTACGAGCAGTACTTC. It translates to CASSTASYEQYF. The chain links TRBV6-5 to TRBJ2-7; D unresolved. Trimming took off 6 bases at V and 4 bases at J, with 10 bases between the two ends. The V gene's germline CDR1 is MNHEY and CDR2 SVGAGI. The CDR3 is 12 amino acids.

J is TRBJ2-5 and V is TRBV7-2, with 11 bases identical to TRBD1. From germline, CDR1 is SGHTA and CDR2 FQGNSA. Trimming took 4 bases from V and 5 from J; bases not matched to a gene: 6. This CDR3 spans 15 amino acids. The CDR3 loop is CASSWGQGDRETQYF. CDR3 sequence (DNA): TGTGCCAGCAGCTGGGGACAGGGGGATCGTGAGACCCAGTACTTC. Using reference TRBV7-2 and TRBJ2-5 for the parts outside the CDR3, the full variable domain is GAGVSQSPSNKVTEKGKDVELRCDPISGHTALYWYRQSLGQGLEFLIYFQGNSAPDKSGLPSDRFSAERTGGSVSTLTIQRTQQEDSAVYLCASSWGQGDRETQYFGPGTRLLVL.

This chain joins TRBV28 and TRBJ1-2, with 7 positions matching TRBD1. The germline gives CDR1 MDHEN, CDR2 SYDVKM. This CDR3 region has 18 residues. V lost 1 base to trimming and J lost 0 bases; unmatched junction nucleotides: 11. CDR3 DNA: TGTGCCAGCAGTTTATCAGACAGGGCTAGCTGGACTAACTATGGCTACACCTTC. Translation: CASSLSDRASWTNYGYTF.

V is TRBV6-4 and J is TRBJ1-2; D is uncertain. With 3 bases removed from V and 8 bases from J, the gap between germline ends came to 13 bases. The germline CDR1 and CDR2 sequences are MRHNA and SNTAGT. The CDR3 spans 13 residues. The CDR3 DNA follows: TGTGCCAGCAGTGAACTGCAGATAGGGGGCTACACCTTC. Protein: CASSELQIGGYTF.

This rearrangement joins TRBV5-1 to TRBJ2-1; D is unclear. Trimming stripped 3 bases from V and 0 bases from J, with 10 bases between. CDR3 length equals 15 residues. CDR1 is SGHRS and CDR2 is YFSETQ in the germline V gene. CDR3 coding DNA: TGCGCCAGCAGCTCGCTCGCGTCCTCCTACAATGAGCAGTTCTTC. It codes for CASSSLASSYNEQFF. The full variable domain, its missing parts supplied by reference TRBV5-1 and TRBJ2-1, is KAGVTQTPRYLIKTRGQQVTLSCSPISGHRSVSWYQQTPGQGLQFLFEYFSETQRNKGNFPGRFSGRQFSNSRSEMNVSTLELGDSALYLCASSSLASSYNEQFFGPGTRLTVL.

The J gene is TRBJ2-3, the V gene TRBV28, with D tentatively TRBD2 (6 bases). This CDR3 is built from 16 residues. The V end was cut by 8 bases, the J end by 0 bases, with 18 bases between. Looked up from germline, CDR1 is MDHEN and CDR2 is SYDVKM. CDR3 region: CASQHVRDLSTDTQYF. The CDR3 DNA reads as TGTGCCAGCCAGCACGTCCGGGACTTAAGCACAGATACGCAGTATTTT.

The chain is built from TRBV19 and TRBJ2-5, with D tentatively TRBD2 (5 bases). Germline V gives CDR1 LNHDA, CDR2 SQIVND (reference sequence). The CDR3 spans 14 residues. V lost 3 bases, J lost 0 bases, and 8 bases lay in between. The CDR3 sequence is CASSILGNQETQYF. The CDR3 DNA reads TGTGCCAGTAGTATCCTCGGGAACCAAGAGACCCAGTACTTC.

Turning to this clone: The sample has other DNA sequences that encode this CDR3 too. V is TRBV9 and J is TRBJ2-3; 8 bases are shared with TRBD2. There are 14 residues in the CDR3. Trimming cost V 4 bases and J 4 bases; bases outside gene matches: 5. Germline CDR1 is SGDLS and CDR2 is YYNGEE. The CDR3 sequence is CASSPGGGPDTQYF. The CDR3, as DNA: TGTGCCAGCAGCCCCGGGGGGGGGCCAGATACGCAGTATTTT.

CDR3 amino acids: CASSQGTVGAEQYF. CDR3 nucleotides: TGTGCCAGCAGCCAGGGGACGGTTGGAGCCGAGCAGTACTTC. The gene calls are TRBV27 and TRBJ2-7, with D possibly TRBD1 on 6 matching bases. The germline V gene has CDR1 MNHEY and CDR2 SMNVEV (reference sequence). V gave up 6 bases and J gave up 6 bases, with 18 bases separating them. The CDR3 covers 14 residues.

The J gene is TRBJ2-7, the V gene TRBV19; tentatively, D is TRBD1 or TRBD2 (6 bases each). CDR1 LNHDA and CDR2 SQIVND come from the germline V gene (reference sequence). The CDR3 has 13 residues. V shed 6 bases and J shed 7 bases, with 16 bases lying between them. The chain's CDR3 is CASRRPGAAEQYF. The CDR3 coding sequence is TGTGCCAGTAGGAGGCCGGGGGCTGCTGAGCAGTACTTC.

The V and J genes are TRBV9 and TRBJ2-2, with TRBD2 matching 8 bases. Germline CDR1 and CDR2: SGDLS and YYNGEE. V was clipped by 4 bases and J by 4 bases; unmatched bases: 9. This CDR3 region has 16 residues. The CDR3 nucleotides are TGTGCCAGCAGCCCAAACAGCGGGAGTGGCACCGGGGAGCTGTTTTTT. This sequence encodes CASSPNSGSGTGELFF.

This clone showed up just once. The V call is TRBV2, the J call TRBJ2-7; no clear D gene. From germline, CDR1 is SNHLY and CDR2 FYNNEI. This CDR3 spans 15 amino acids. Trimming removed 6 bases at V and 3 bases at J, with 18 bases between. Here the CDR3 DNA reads TGTGCCAGCAGACCTGGGGATCAATGGGACTACGAGCAGTACTTC. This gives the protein CASRPGDQWDYEQYF. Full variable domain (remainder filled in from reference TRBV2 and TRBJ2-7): EPEVTQTPSHQVTQMGQEVILRCVPISNHLYFYWYRQILGQKVEFLVSFYNNEISEKSEIFDDQFSVERPDGSNFTLKIRSTKLEDSAMYFCASRPGDQWDYEQYFGPGTRLTVT.

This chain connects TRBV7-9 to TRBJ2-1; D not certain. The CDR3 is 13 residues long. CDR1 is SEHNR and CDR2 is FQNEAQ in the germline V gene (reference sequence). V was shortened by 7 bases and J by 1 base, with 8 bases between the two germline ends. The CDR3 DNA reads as TGTGCCAGCACCCCTGCATCCTACAATGAGCAGTTCTTC. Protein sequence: CASTPASYNEQFF.

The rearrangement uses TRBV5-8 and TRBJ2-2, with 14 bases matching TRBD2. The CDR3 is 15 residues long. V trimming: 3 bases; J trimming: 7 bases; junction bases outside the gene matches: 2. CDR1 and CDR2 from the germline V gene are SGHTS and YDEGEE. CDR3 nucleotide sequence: TGTGCCAGCAGCTCGGGACTAGCGGGAGTCGGGGAGCTGTTTTTT. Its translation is CASSSGLAGVGELFF.

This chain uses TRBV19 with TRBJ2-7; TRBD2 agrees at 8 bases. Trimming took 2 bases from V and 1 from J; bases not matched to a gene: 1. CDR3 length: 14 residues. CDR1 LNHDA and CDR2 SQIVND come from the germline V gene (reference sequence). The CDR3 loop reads CASSITSGSYEQYF. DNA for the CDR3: TGTGCCAGTAGTATAACTAGCGGATCCTACGAGCAGTACTTC. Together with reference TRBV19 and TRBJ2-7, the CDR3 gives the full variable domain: DGGITQSPKYLFRKEGQNVTLSCEQNLNHDAMYWYRQDPGQGLRLIYYSQIVNDFQKGDIAEGYSVSREKKESFPLTVTSAQKNPTAFYLCASSITSGSYEQYFGPGTRLTVT.

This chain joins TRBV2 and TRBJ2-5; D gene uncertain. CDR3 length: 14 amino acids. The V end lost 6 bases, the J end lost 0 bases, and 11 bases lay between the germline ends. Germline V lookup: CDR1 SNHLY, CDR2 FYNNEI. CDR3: CASRRDGYQETQYF. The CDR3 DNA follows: TGTGCCAGCAGACGAGATGGCTACCAAGAGACCCAGTACTTC.